What follows are 13 T cell receptor beta chains derived from one specimen sequenced in a study of somatic mutations in cytotoxic T cells in rheumatoid arthritis. Clones were sequenced by immunoSEQ multiplex PCR, and TCRdb holds only the in-frame ones, with some missing. The data contain tens of thousands of clones, roughly 80% of them singletons. The source material was CD8+ T cells sorted from blood. These receptors were obtained from an adult with rheumatoid arthritis.

The V call is TRBV6-6, the J call TRBJ1-2; D is perhaps TRBD1 (6 bases). The CDR3 runs 13 residues. Deletions cut 8 bases from V and 4 bases from J, with 14 bases between. CDR1 and CDR2 from the germline V gene are MNHNY and SVGAGI (reference sequence). CDR3 sequence: CASSEGVSYGYTF. As DNA, the CDR3 is TGTGCCAGCTCGGAGGGGGTTAGCTATGGCTACACCTTC.

V is TRBV19 and J is TRBJ2-1; 14 bases fit TRBD2. Germline assignment: CDR1 LNHDA and CDR2 SQIVND (reference sequence). This CDR3 has 20 amino acids. Trimming at V came to 3 bases and at J to 1 base, leaving 11 bases not matched to a gene. The CDR3 is CASSITPGLAGERSYNEQFF. In DNA form, the CDR3 reads TGTGCCAGTAGTATCACTCCGGGACTAGCGGGGGAACGATCCTACAATGAGCAGTTCTTC.

The chain carries TRBV27 and TRBJ1-1; D gene unclear. Trimming shortened V by 3 bases and J by 4 bases, and 12 bases separated the two germline ends. This CDR3 is built from 14 residues. Germline loops: CDR1 MNHEY, CDR2 SMNVEV (reference sequence). As DNA, the CDR3 is TGTGCCAGCAGTTTTACACCTGAGGGCACTGAAGCTTTCTTT. Protein: CASSFTPEGTEAFF.

The V and J genes are TRBV14 and TRBJ2-7; 7 nucleotides align to TRBD2. The CDR3 length is 14 residues. Looked up from germline, CDR1 is SGHDN and CDR2 is FVKESK. J gave up 0 bases and V 4 bases, and 3 bases lay outside the gene matches. CDR3 DNA: TGTGCCAGCAGCCGCGGGGGTGTCTCCTACGAGCAGTACTTC. It translates to CASSRGGVSYEQYF.

The chain links TRBV4-1 to TRBJ1-1; TRBD1 agrees at 7 bases. The CDR3 totals 15 residues. V lost 4 bases, J lost 0 bases, and 5 bases stayed unmatched. Looked up from germline, CDR1 is MGHRA and CDR2 is YSYEKL. The CDR3 DNA is TGCGCCAGCAGCCGCGGAACAGGGGTGAACACTGAAGCTTTCTTT. Its translation: CASSRGTGVNTEAFF.

This clone was observed once. The gene calls are TRBV6-6 and TRBJ1-1; D not resolved. Germline CDR1 reads MNHNY; CDR2 reads SVGAGI (reference sequence). This CDR3 spans 13 amino acids. Trimming stripped 7 bases from V and 2 bases from J, with 11 bases between. The CDR3 DNA sequence: TGTGCCAGCATGGGTTGGGGTAACACTGAAGCTTTCTTT. It is translated as CASMGWGNTEAFF.

The genes are TRBV10-3 and TRBJ1-3; 7 bases are a match to TRBD1. The CDR3 extends over 16 amino acids. Germline CDR1 reads ENHRY; CDR2 reads SYGVKD. Losses at the gene ends were 8 bases for V and 4 bases for J; bases not matched to a gene: 14. The CDR3 DNA reads TGTGCCATCGGCCCCCCCCGCGACAGGGACGGAAACACCATATATTTT. It codes for CAIGPPRDRDGNTIYF.

V is TRBV7-8 and J is TRBJ1-4; D remains ambiguous. The CDR3 runs 15 residues. The V and J ends lost 2 bases and 5 bases respectively, with 12 bases between them. CDR1 is SGHVS and CDR2 is FQNEAQ in the germline V gene. The chain's CDR3 is CASSLLRQSNEKLFF. The CDR3 nucleotides are TGTGCCAGCAGCTTATTGCGGCAGTCCAATGAAAAACTGTTTTTT.

This clone was detected once. The rearrangement links TRBV7-6 to TRBJ2-1; D is uncertain. The CDR3 consists of 12 residues. In germline, CDR1 is SGHVS, CDR2 FNYEAQ. V lost 5 bases to trimming and J lost 9 bases, with 11 bases between them. CDR3 sequence reads: CASSPIWGEQFF. The CDR3 DNA follows: TGTGCCAGCAGCCCAATTTGGGGTGAGCAGTTCTTC.

A single count supports this clone. V is TRBV6-1 and J is TRBJ2-1; TRBD2 matches at 9 bases. This CDR3 has 15 residues. After removal of 8 bases from V and 8 bases from J, the junction contained 13 bases not matched to a gene. The germline CDR1 and CDR2 sequences are MNHNS and SASEGT. The CDR3 sequence: CASSSTSGSSDEQFF. CDR3 DNA: TGTGCCAGCTCAAGCACTAGCGGGTCGTCGGATGAGCAGTTCTTC.

To note about this clone: A junction end diverges from the germline sequence, so it may reflect a read error. The chain uses TRBV4-2 and TRBJ2-1; 9 bases align to TRBD1. Per the germline V gene, CDR1 is LGHNA and CDR2 is YNFKEQ. The CDR3 length is 13 residues. CDR3 bases: TGTGCCAGCAGCCAAGATCTGGGGGACAGGGTACTCTTC. Translating gives CASSQDLGDRVLF.

J is TRBJ1-3 and V is TRBV19; TRBD1 might be the D (5 bases). Germline CDR1 and CDR2: LNHDA and SQIVND (reference sequence). The CDR3 totals 15 residues. V was clipped by 9 bases and J by 4 bases, with 19 bases between them. The CDR3 nucleotides are TGTGCCAGCCTGGCGGCGGGCGCAGGGGGAAACACCATATATTTT. Its translation: CASLAAGAGGNTIYF.

V usage is TRBV2 and J usage is TRBJ2-7, with 7 bases identical to TRBD1. V gave up 7 bases and J gave up 2 bases; unmatched junction bases: 8. CDR1 and CDR2 (germline): SNHLY, FYNNEI. CDR3 size: 14 residues. This CDR3 is CASTLGGQTYEQYF. The CDR3, as DNA: TGTGCCAGCACCCTAGGGGGCCAGACCTACGAGCAGTACTTC.